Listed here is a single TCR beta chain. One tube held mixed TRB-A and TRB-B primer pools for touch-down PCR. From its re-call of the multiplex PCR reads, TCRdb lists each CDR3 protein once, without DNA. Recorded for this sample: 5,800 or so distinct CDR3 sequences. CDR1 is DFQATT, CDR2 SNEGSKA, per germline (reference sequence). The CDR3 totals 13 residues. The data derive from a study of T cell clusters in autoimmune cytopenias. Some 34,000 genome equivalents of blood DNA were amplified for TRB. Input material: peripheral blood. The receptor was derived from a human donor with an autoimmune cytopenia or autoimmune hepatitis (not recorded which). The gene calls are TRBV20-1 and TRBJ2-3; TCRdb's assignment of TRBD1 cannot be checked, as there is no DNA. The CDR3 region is CSAPDRTTDTQYF.